This TCR beta chain comes out of a study of identical twins. Broader study findings: Models underestimated how often monozygotic twins shared out-of-frame TCR alpha.

In its sample, this clonotype was seen many times. Its cognate antigen is unknown. The CDR3 sequence is 14 residues long. Trimming at V came to 5 bases and at J to 5 bases, leaving 3 bases not matched to a gene. The V gene's germline CDR1 is MNHEY and CDR2 SVGAGI. TCRdb ran MiXCR on the 5' RACE reads and lists one entry per CDR3 protein. The table has around 220,000 distinct CDR3 sequences, more than 9% seen once. This receptor was taken from a man aged 50-60 years in good health. Input material: memory T cells sorted from blood. The chain has TRBV6-5 and TRBJ1-6, with 7 bases lining up with TRBD1. The CDR3 DNA is TGTGCCAGCAGTCACGGACAGGATAATTCACCCCTCCACTTT. Protein: CASSHGQDNSPLHF.